These 20 T cell receptor beta chains share one sample of origin, sequenced in a study of beta chain features in type 1 diabetes. Points from the study as a whole: People with Type 1 diabetes carried modestly yet significantly shorter TCRB CDR3s in all four CD4+ subsets.

The authors reverse transcribed all of the isolated RNA, so sequencing captured expressed TCRB transcripts. Here immunoSEQ multiplex PCR was the method, and the copy in TCRdb shows in-frame clones only, minus some. The sample shows approximately 140,000 clones, around 10% of them seen only once. Their antigen targets remain unknown. The sample was central memory CD4+ T cells from blood. These receptors were taken from a man in his thirties or forties with type 1 diabetes.

J is TRBJ1-2 and V is TRBV19, with 9 bases matching TRBD1. Germline V gene sequence: CDR1 LNHDA, CDR2 SQIVND (reference sequence). The junction had 14 bases not matched to a gene; V was cut back by 5 bases and J by 4 bases. The CDR3 is 17 residues long. CDR3: CASSRIPGQGGGYGYTF. CDR3 DNA sequence: TGTGCCAGTAGTCGCATTCCGGGACAGGGAGGCGGCTATGGCTACACCTTC.

The rearrangement uses TRBV4-3 and TRBJ1-1; D unclear. Trimming removed 6 bases from V and 5 bases from J, with 10 bases in between. This CDR3 is 12 amino acids long. Germline V lookup: CDR1 LGHNA, CDR2 YSLEER. DNA for the CDR3: TGCGCCAGCAGTCGGCGAGGGACTGAAGCTTTCTTT. It translates to CASSRRGTEAFF.

In this sample, this clone turned up a few times. The V and J genes are TRBV6-5 and TRBJ2-1, with TRBD2 matching 8 bases. This CDR3 has 13 amino acids. Germline V gene sequence: CDR1 MNHEY, CDR2 SVGAGI. Trimming at V came to 7 bases and at J to 8 bases, leaving 7 bases not matched to a gene. The DNA for the CDR3 is TGTGCCAGCAAATCCCCGGGGGGGGATGAGCAGTTCTTC. Protein: CASKSPGGDEQFF.

This clone was detected only a few times. The gene calls are TRBV2 and TRBJ2-3, with TRBD1 as a possible D gene (6 bases). V was pared by 5 bases and J by 5 bases, with 17 bases between. The CDR3 has 15 residues. Germline values: CDR1 SNHLY, CDR2 FYNNEI. The CDR3 loop is CASSQWQGREDTQYF. For the CDR3, the DNA is TGTGCCAGCAGTCAATGGCAGGGGCGCGAAGATACGCAGTATTTT.

CDR3 DNA sequence: TGTGCCAGCAGTTACTGGTTAGGGGGATCAACCTACGAGCAGTACTTC. Translated: CASSYWLGGSTYEQYF. The chain links TRBV6-5 to TRBJ2-7; D might be TRBD1 (6 bases). The germline V gene has CDR1 MNHEY and CDR2 SVGAGI. This CDR3 is built from 16 residues. Trimming removed 1 base at V and 2 bases at J, with 15 bases between.

This chain joins TRBV11-2 and TRBJ2-1; 9 bases line up with TRBD2. The V gene's germline CDR1 is SGHAT and CDR2 FQNNGV. The CDR3 consists of 16 residues. With 3 bases clipped from V and 9 bases from J, the junction kept 12 bases outside the gene matches. The CDR3 DNA sequence: TGTGCCAGCAGCTTTACTAGCGGGTCGGCACACGGTGAGCAGTTCTTC. Amino acid sequence: CASSFTSGSAHGEQFF.

This clone was counted between two and nine times. V gene TRBV5-1 combines with J gene TRBJ1-1; 7 bases fit TRBD1. Germline CDR1 reads SGHRS; CDR2 reads YFSETQ. V trimming: 1 base; J trimming: 6 bases; junction bases outside the gene matches: 9. CDR3 length: 15 amino acids. The CDR3 DNA follows: TGCGCCAGCAGCTTGTCGACAGGGAGAATGGCTGAAGCTTTCTTT. It specifies CASSLSTGRMAEAFF.

This clone showed up many times. The genes are TRBV5-1 and TRBJ2-2; the match to TRBD2 covers 8 bases. This CDR3 contains 15 residues. Germline trimming cut 1 base from V and 6 bases from J; bases unmatched to any gene: 5. Per the germline V gene, CDR1 is SGHRS and CDR2 is YFSETQ. The CDR3, as DNA: TGCGCCAGCAGCTTGTCGGTAGCGGGATCCGGGGAGCTGTTTTTT. Its translation: CASSLSVAGSGELFF.

This chain joins TRBV5-1 and TRBJ2-3, with 7 nucleotides matching TRBD2. CDR3 size: 15 residues. V was clipped by 0 bases and J by 2 bases; unmatched bases: 3. Germline V gene data show CDR1 as SGHRS and CDR2 as YFSETQ. In nucleotides, the CDR3 is TGCGCCAGCAGCTTGGTGGCGGGGGACACAGATACGCAGTATTTT. Protein product: CASSLVAGDTDTQYF.

This clone occurred a few times. This chain joins TRBV30 and TRBJ1-5; D possibly corresponds to TRBD1 (6 bases). V was trimmed by 3 bases and J by 3 bases, leaving 12 bases between them. Germline CDR1 and CDR2: GTSNPN and SVGIG (reference sequence). This CDR3 spans 14 amino acids. The CDR3 reads CAWRLTGYNQPQHF. The CDR3 coding sequence is TGTGCCTGGAGACTGACAGGCTACAATCAGCCCCAGCATTTT. Variable domain in full (rest from reference TRBV30 and TRBJ1-5): SQTIHQWPATLVQPVGSPLSLECTVEGTSNPNLYWYRQAAGRGLQLLFYSVGIGQISSEVPQNLSASRPQDRQFILSSKKLLLSDSGFYLCAWRLTGYNQPQHFGDGTRLSIL.

This sequence joins TRBV4-2 and TRBJ2-1, with TRBD2 identical over 10 bases. Germline values: CDR1 LGHNA, CDR2 YNFKEQ. V shed 4 bases and J 10 bases; nucleotides not matched to a gene: 10. The length of the CDR3 is 15 residues. The CDR3 sequence is CASSRGTSGDGEQFF. As DNA, the CDR3 is TGTGCCAGCAGCCGGGGTACTAGCGGGGACGGGGAGCAGTTCTTC.

The table lists this clone with a few counts. The chain couples TRBV7-2 to TRBJ2-5; no reliable D call. The CDR3 length is 14 residues. Looked up from germline, CDR1 is SGHTA and CDR2 is FQGNSA. Trimming removed 4 bases from V and 7 bases from J, with 16 bases in between. For the CDR3, the DNA is TGTGCCAGCAGCTCACGCGCCGCGGATGGGACCCAGTACTTC. Amino acid sequence: CASSSRAADGTQYF.

This rearrangement joins TRBV12-5 to TRBJ2-2; 7 bases fit TRBD2. This CDR3 has 15 amino acids. Trimming at V came to 7 bases and at J to 6 bases, leaving 11 bases not matched to a gene. In germline, CDR1 is LGHNT, CDR2 FRNRAP. In DNA, the CDR3 is TGTGCTAGTGCCCCCGGGGAGGGGCCCGCCGGGGAGCTGTTTTTT. Amino acid sequence: CASAPGEGPAGELFF.

This chain joins TRBV30 and TRBJ1-3, with unresolved D. The CDR3 contains 14 residues. In germline, CDR1 is GTSNPN, CDR2 SVGIG (reference sequence). The V end lost 3 bases, the J end lost 4 bases, and 13 bases lay between the germline ends. The CDR3 nucleotides are TGTGCCTGGAGGGAGAGGGCAGGAGGAAACACCATATATTTT. Its translation: CAWRERAGGNTIYF.

The chain joins TRBV5-6 to TRBJ2-7; D perhaps matches TRBD2 (6 bases). CDR1 is SGHDT, CDR2 YYEEEE, per germline. The CDR3 covers 16 residues. The germline V and J ends were trimmed by 1 base and 3 bases, with 17 bases remaining between them. CDR3 loop: CASSLFSGDFVYEQYF. CDR3 nucleotide sequence: TGTGCCAGCAGCTTGTTCTCGGGGGACTTCGTCTACGAGCAGTACTTC. The complete variable domain, with remaining parts taken from reference TRBV5-6 and TRBJ2-7, reads DAGVTQSPTHLIKTRGQQVTLRCSPKSGHDTVSWYQQALGQGPQFIFQYYEEEERQRGNFPDRFSGHQFPNYSSELNVNALLLGDSALYLCASSLFSGDFVYEQYFGPGTRLTVT.

This clone was counted a few times. The chain couples TRBV29-1 to TRBJ2-1; 10 bases align to TRBD1. V was clipped by 6 bases and J by 9 bases; unmatched bases: 11. The CDR3 is 14 amino acids. Germline V gene lookup returns CDR1 SQVTM and CDR2 ANQGSEA. The CDR3, as DNA: TGCAGCGTCGCGACAGGGGGCGCCTCAACTGAGCAGTTCTTC. It yields the protein CSVATGGASTEQFF.

This clone has just a few counts. The chain joins TRBV4-1 to TRBJ1-1, with TRBD1 matching over 7 bases. V lost 4 bases to trimming and J lost 1 base; unmatched junction nucleotides: 3. Germline CDR1 reads MGHRA; CDR2 reads YSYEKL. The CDR3 consists of 14 residues. As DNA, the CDR3 is TGCGCCAGCAGCCCCGACAGGGAGAACACTGAAGCTTTCTTT. Its protein product is CASSPDRENTEAFF.

V gene TRBV7-8 combines with J gene TRBJ2-2, with a tentative D call TRBD2 (6 bases). CDR3 length: 14 amino acids. With 2 bases removed from V and 7 bases from J, the gap between germline ends came to 11 bases. Germline CDR1 SGHVS, CDR2 FQNEAQ. Here the CDR3 DNA reads TGTGCCAGCAGCTTATTCGGGGAGGTCGGGGAGCTGTTTTTT. Residues: CASSLFGEVGELFF.

V is TRBV5-4 and J is TRBJ2-5, with 10 nucleotides matching TRBD2. Germline V gives CDR1 SGHNT, CDR2 YYREEE (reference sequence). This CDR3 is 15 amino acids long. Losses at the gene ends were 3 bases for V and 1 base for J; bases not matched to a gene: 3. Written as DNA, the CDR3 is TGTGCCAGCAGCTCGAGCGGGGGGGCCCAAGAGACCCAGTACTTC. Its protein product is CASSSSGGAQETQYF. Full variable domain (missing parts from reference TRBV5-4 and TRBJ2-5): ETGVTQSPTHLIKTRGQQVTLRCSSQSGHNTVSWYQQALGQGPQFIFQYYREEENGRGNFPPRFSGLQFPNYSSELNVNALELDDSALYLCASSSSGGAQETQYFGPGTRLLVL.

This clone was found a few times. V gene TRBV6-1 combines with J gene TRBJ2-3; TRBD2 matches 11 bases. Unmatched junction bases numbered 6, after V lost 4 bases and J lost 6 bases. In germline, CDR1 is MNHNS, CDR2 SASEGT. This CDR3 comprises 15 residues. The CDR3 loop is CASSAVASGGDTQYF. The CDR3 bases are TGTGCCAGCAGTGCGGTGGCTAGCGGGGGGGATACGCAGTATTTT.